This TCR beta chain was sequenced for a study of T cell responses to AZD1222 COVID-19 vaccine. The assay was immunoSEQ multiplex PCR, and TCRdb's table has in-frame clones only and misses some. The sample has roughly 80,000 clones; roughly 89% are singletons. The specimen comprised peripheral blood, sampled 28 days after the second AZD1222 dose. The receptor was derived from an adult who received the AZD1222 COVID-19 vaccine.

The CDR3 loop is CASSQDAGVGGYTF. In nucleotides, the CDR3 is TGCGCCAGCAGCCAAGATGCGGGGGTTGGAGGCTACACCTTC. The chain has TRBV4-1 and TRBJ1-2; perhaps TRBD1 as D (5 bases). Germline loops: CDR1 MGHRA, CDR2 YSYEKL. The CDR3 contains 14 residues. The V gene lost 0 bases and the J gene lost 8 bases, with 13 bases spanning the gap.